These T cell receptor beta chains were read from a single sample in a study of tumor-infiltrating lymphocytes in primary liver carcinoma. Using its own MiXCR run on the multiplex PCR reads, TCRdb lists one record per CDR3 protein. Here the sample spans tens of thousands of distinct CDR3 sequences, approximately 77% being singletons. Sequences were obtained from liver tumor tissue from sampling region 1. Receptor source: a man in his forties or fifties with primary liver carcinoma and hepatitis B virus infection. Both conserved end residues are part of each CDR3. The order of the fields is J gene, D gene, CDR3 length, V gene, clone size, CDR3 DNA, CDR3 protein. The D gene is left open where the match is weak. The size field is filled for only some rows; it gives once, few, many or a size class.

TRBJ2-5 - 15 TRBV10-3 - TGTGCCATCAGTCAAGAGGTCGGGAACCAAGAGACCCAGTACTTC CAISQEVGNQETQYF
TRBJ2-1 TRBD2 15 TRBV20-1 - TGCAATGCTAGAGATGCGGGGGGTAGTTACAATGAGCAGTTCTTC CNARDAGGSYNEQFF
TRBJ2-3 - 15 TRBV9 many TGTGCCAGCAGCGCCGCCCCCGGTAGCACAGATACGCAGTATTTT CASSAAPGSTDTQYF
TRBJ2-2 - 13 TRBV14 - TGTGCCAGCAGCCCTTTGAAGACCGGGGAGCTGTTTTTC CASSPLKTGELFF
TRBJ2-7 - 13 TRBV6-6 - TGTGCCGGCAGTTTCGGACCGGACTACGAACAGTACTTC CAGSFGPDYEQYF
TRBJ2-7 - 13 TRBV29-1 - TGCAGTGTTTTTGACTCCTCGGAAAACGAGCAGTACTTC CSVFDSSENEQYF
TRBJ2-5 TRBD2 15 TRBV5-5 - TGTGCCGGCAGCTTGTTGGGACTAGCAGAAGAGACTCAGCACTTC CAGSLLGLAEETQHF
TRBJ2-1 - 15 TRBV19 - TGTGCCAGTAAACAACGAAGCGTGAGGGCCAATGAGCAGTTCTTC CASKQRSVRANEQFF
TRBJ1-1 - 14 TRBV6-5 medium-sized TGTGCCAGCAGTTACGGAGGGGTGAACACTGAAGCTTTCTTT CASSYGGVNTEAFF
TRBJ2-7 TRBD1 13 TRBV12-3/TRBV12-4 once TGTGCCAGCAGTCAGGGACAGTCCTACAAGCAGTACTTC CASSQGQSYKQYF
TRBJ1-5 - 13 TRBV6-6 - TGTGACAGCAGTTTTTCGGGGAAAGAGCCCCAGCATTTT CDSSFSGKEPQHF
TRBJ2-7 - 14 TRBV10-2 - TGCGTCAGTATTCCGGGGGCGGCCGCCTACGAGCAGTACTTC CVSIPGAAAYEQYF
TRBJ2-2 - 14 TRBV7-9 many TGTGCCAGCAGCTTATCCCTCGGAAGCGGGGAGCTGTTTTTT CASSLSLGSGELFF
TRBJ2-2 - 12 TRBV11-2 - TGTGCCATCAGCATCGACCGCGGGGTGCTGTTTTTT CAISIDRGVLFF
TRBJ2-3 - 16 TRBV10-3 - TGTGCCATCAGTGAGTCGAAAGGAGCCGTCAGAGATATGCAGTATTTT CAISESKGAVRDMQYF
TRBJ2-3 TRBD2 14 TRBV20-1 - TGCAGTGCTAGACAGACTAGCGGGACAGATACGCAGTATTTT CSARQTSGTDTQYF
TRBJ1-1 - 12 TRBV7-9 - TGTGCCAGAACCCCCAGGGGCACTGAAGCTTTCTTT CARTPRGTEAFF
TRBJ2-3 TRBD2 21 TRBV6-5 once TGTGCCAGCAGTTACTCCCGTGACGGGAGGACCTTTCTTTCGGGTATAGATACGCAGTATTTT CASSYSRDGRTFLSGIDTQYF
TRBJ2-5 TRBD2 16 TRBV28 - TGTGCCAGCAGCTCTCCCAACCGGGAGGCTGAAGAGACCCAGTACTTC CASSSPNREAEETQYF
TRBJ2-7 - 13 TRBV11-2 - TGTGCCTGCAGATTAAGTGAGCTGGCGTCGCAGTACTTC CACRLSELASQYF
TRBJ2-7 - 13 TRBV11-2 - TGTGCCAGCAGCACTGCCCAAGGGGACGAGCAGTACTTC CASSTAQGDEQYF
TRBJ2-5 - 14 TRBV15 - TGTGCCATCAGCAGAGAAAGAGGGGTCGAGACCCAGTACTTC CAISRERGVETQYF